The 25 T cell receptor beta chains below come from one sample, sequenced in a study of cytomegalovirus exposure and HLA in healthy donors. The table came from immunoSEQ multiplex PCR; TCRdb's copy has only in-frame clones and leaves some out. The sample carries about 110,000 clones, 88% recorded once. The specimen sequenced was PBMCs. The receptors come from a woman younger than 35 in good health and CMV-seropositive.

This clone was observed once. At one of its ends the junction is not consistent with the germline gene, which may arise from a read error. The V call is TRBV6-1, the J call TRBJ2-3, with D perhaps matching TRBD1 (5 bases). Germline CDR1 is MNHNS and CDR2 is SASEGT. This CDR3 is built from 18 residues. CDR3 protein: CASREAGWGGTSTDTQYF. The CDR3 DNA follows: TGTGCCAGCAGGGAAGCAGGTTGGGGCGGAACTAGCACAGATACGCAGTATTTT.

The chain has TRBV11-2 and TRBJ2-7; D remains ambiguous. The germline V and J ends were trimmed by 5 bases and 2 bases, with 10 bases remaining between them. CDR1 is SGHAT, CDR2 FQNNGV, per germline. The CDR3 loop spans 13 amino acids. The CDR3 protein is CASSPVATYEQYV. The CDR3 DNA reads TGTGCCAGCAGCCCCGTAGCTACCTACGAGCAGTACGTC.

The V gene is TRBV11-2, the J gene TRBJ1-6; a weak D match, TRBD1 (5 bases). V was clipped by 8 bases and J by 10 bases, with 21 bases between them. The V gene's germline CDR1 is SGHAT and CDR2 FQNNGV. CDR3 length: 15 residues. CDR3 region: CASAVARQGNSPLHF. The CDR3 DNA sequence: TGTGCCAGCGCTGTAGCTAGGCAGGGAAACTCACCCCTCCACTTT.

V gene TRBV5-4 combines with J gene TRBJ1-3; a possible D gene is TRBD1 (6 bases). This CDR3 is built from 15 residues. The germline CDR1 and CDR2 sequences are SGHNT and YYREEE (reference sequence). Trimming pared 3 bases from V and 4 bases from J, leaving 14 bases between. CDR3 sequence: CASSSAGDSGNTIYF. The DNA for the CDR3 is TGTGCCAGCAGCTCAGCAGGGGATTCAGGAAACACCATATATTTT.

V usage is TRBV27 and J usage is TRBJ2-4; weak D call: TRBD1 (6 bases). V lost 5 bases, J lost 5 bases, and 13 bases lay in between. Germline loops: CDR1 MNHEY, CDR2 SMNVEV (reference sequence). This CDR3 has 14 residues. Written as DNA, the CDR3 is TGTGCCAGCAGTGCCTCAGGGGCGGAAAACATTCAGTACTTC. This encodes CASSASGAENIQYF.

The chain couples TRBV6-1 to TRBJ2-4; TRBD2 might be the D (6 bases). The CDR3 has 15 amino acids. Germline V CDR1 and CDR2: MNHNS, SASEGT. V was shortened by 1 base and J by 8 bases, with 15 bases between the two germline ends. CDR3 bases: TGTGCCAGCAGTGAAGGGCAGGGAGGTTGGGACATTCAGTACTTC. This translates into CASSEGQGGWDIQYF.

The genes are TRBV4-2 and TRBJ1-2; D call uncertain. Trimming stripped 3 bases from V and 0 bases from J, with 29 bases between. There are 21 residues in the CDR3. The germline CDR1 and CDR2 sequences are LGHNA and YNFKEQ. The CDR3 region has the DNA TGTGCCAGCAGCCACTTTCGGACGGAAGGACTAAATAGTCCATCTAACTATGGCTACACCTTC. Residues: CASSHFRTEGLNSPSNYGYTF.

This clone has more than one count but fewer than ten. The rearrangement links TRBV18 to TRBJ1-2, with 8 nucleotides matching TRBD1. Losses at the gene ends were 6 bases for V and 4 bases for J; bases not matched to a gene: 10. Germline V gene sequence: CDR1 KGHSH, CDR2 LQKENI. This CDR3 has 15 amino acids. CDR3 loop: CASSPGQGEGYGYTF. The CDR3 nucleotides are TGTGCCAGCTCCCCCGGACAGGGAGAGGGCTATGGCTACACCTTC. Full variable domain (remainder filled in from reference TRBV18 and TRBJ1-2): NAGVMQNPRHLVRRRGQEARLRCSPMKGHSHVYWYRQLPEEGLKFMVYLQKENIIDESGMPKERFSAEFPKEGPSILRIQQVVRGDSAAYFCASSPGQGEGYGYTFGSGTRLTVV.

The chain carries TRBV7-2 and TRBJ1-1; D possibly corresponds to TRBD1 (5 bases). V was cut by 5 bases and J by 4 bases, with 17 bases left in between. The CDR3 has 15 amino acids. Germline V gene data show CDR1 as SGHTA and CDR2 as FQGNSA. The CDR3 loop is CASSQGRGAGTEAFF. The CDR3 DNA reads TGTGCCAGCAGCCAAGGGAGGGGCGCGGGCACTGAAGCTTTCTTT.

The rearrangement joins TRBV10-3 to TRBJ1-1, with TRBD1 matching 10 bases. This CDR3 comprises 17 residues. V lost 4 bases, J lost 4 bases, and 12 bases stayed unmatched. Per the germline V gene, CDR1 is ENHRY and CDR2 is SYGVKD. The CDR3 region has the DNA TGTGCCATCAGTGGGGAAATTGGGACAGGGGATCCCACTGAAGCTTTCTTT. Its translation is CAISGEIGTGDPTEAFF.

V and J are TRBV15 and TRBJ2-7; the D gene is possibly TRBD2 (5 bases). V was pared by 3 bases and J by 2 bases, with 17 bases between. CDR3 size: 16 residues. Germline V gene data show CDR1 as LNHNV and CDR2 as YYDKDF (reference sequence). DNA of the CDR3: TGTGCCACCAGCAGCTCTCGGGATTTGAACCCCTACGAGCAGTACGTC. This codes for CATSSSRDLNPYEQYV.

The CDR3 DNA reads as TGTGCCAGCAGTGGACTGTCCGATGGCTACACCTTC. This translates into CASSGLSDGYTF. The chain has TRBV2 and TRBJ1-2; D unresolved. The ends were cut back, 4 bases at V and 6 bases at J, with 9 bases in the middle. Looked up from germline, CDR1 is SNHLY and CDR2 is FYNNEI. The CDR3 is made up of 12 amino acids.

The chain is built from TRBV9 and TRBJ2-1, with a weak D call TRBD1 (5 bases). V dropped 1 base and J dropped 5 bases, with 16 bases sitting between them. Germline CDR1 reads SGDLS; CDR2 reads YYNGEE. The CDR3 loop spans 16 amino acids. The CDR3 bases are TGTGCCAGCAGCGTAAGGGGTGGGGTCGTCCACAATGAGCAGTTCTTC. This sequence encodes CASSVRGGVVHNEQFF.

The J gene is TRBJ1-6, the V gene TRBV5-4; 7 positions match TRBD1. V was clipped by 2 bases and J by 5 bases; unmatched bases: 1. CDR1 is SGHNT and CDR2 is YYREEE in the germline V gene (reference sequence). The CDR3 is 14 amino acids. The CDR3 sequence: CASSLGTDNSPLHF. The CDR3 DNA reads TGTGCCAGCAGCTTAGGGACAGATAATTCACCCCTCCACTTT.

The V and J genes are TRBV29-1 and TRBJ2-1; no definite D call. This CDR3 spans 15 amino acids. Trimming shortened V by 0 bases and J by 9 bases, and 18 bases separated the two germline ends. In germline, CDR1 is SQVTM, CDR2 ANQGSEA. The DNA for the CDR3 is TGCAGCGTTGAAGAGAGTCTAGGTTTTCTCAGTGAGCAGTTCTTC. Translated, it gives CSVEESLGFLSEQFF.

The chain joins TRBV4-3 to TRBJ1-4; perhaps TRBD1 as D (6 bases). V lost 3 bases, J lost 13 bases, and 24 bases lay in between. The CDR3 is made up of 16 amino acids. Looked up from germline, CDR1 is LGHNA and CDR2 is YSLEER. The DNA for the CDR3 is TGCGCCAGCAGCCAGTCAAGGGACACCCGGCAAGGTTTACTGTTTTTT. Its protein product is CASSQSRDTRQGLLFF.

The V call is TRBV4-1, the J call TRBJ1-2; D gene uncertain. The CDR3 has 14 residues. V was shortened by 0 bases and J by 8 bases, with 13 bases between the two germline ends. Germline values: CDR1 MGHRA, CDR2 YSYEKL. CDR3 bases: TGCGCCAGCAGCCAAGACTGGCAGCCGGGGGGCTACACCTTC. It translates to CASSQDWQPGGYTF.

V usage is TRBV6-6 and J usage is TRBJ2-7; 11 nucleotides agree with TRBD2. Per the germline V gene, CDR1 is MNHNY and CDR2 is SVGAGI (reference sequence). The V gene end was trimmed by 7 bases and the J gene end by 1 base; junction bases not matched to a gene: 6. The length of the CDR3 is 15 residues. The CDR3 reads CASIPGTSGSYEQYF. DNA of the CDR3: TGTGCCAGCATTCCCGGGACTAGCGGTTCCTACGAGCAGTACTTC.

V usage is TRBV5-1 and J usage is TRBJ2-1; 8 nucleotides agree with TRBD1. The trim removed 0 bases at V and 4 bases at J, leaving 3 bases unmatched. Germline CDR1 and CDR2: SGHRS and YFSETQ. CDR3 size: 15 residues. The CDR3 bases are TGCGCCAGCAGCTTGGGGACAGGGAGGTACAATGAGCAGTTCTTC. Its protein product is CASSLGTGRYNEQFF.

V and J are TRBV25-1 and TRBJ2-1; perhaps TRBD1 as D (6 bases). The CDR3 sequence is 15 residues long. Trimming took off 1 base at V and 7 bases at J, with 14 bases between the two ends. Germline CDR1 MGHDK, CDR2 SYGVNS. The CDR3 sequence is CASSEFTGPSNEQFF. CDR3 DNA: TGTGCCAGCAGTGAATTCACAGGGCCATCAAATGAGCAGTTCTTC.

The chain combines TRBV28 with TRBJ1-2, with 7 nucleotides matching TRBD1. V was pared by 6 bases and J by 4 bases, with 14 bases of the junction left unmatched. The length of the CDR3 is 16 residues. The V gene's germline CDR1 is MDHEN and CDR2 SYDVKM. CDR3 residues: CASRLNSLQGRYGYTF. CDR3 coding DNA: TGTGCCAGCAGACTAAATTCACTACAGGGGCGCTATGGCTACACCTTC.

The chain joins TRBV4-3 to TRBJ1-4; perhaps TRBD1 as D (5 bases). Trimming left V 0 bases short and J 6 bases short, with 11 bases between. Germline loops: CDR1 LGHNA, CDR2 YSLEER. This CDR3 has 15 residues. Here the CDR3 DNA reads TGCGCCAGCAGCCAAGATTTCACGACAGATGAAAAACTGTTTTTT. Protein sequence: CASSQDFTTDEKLFF.

This chain uses TRBV28 with TRBJ2-5, with 9 nucleotides matching TRBD2. V trimming: 6 bases; J trimming: 3 bases; junction bases outside the gene matches: 11. CDR1 is MDHEN, CDR2 SYDVKM, per germline. The length of the CDR3 is 16 residues. The CDR3 reads CASRAPGAGGKETQYF. The CDR3 DNA is TGTGCCAGCAGGGCGCCGGGGGCGGGGGGGAAAGAGACCCAGTACTTC.

This clone was recorded once. The rearrangement uses TRBV4-1 and TRBJ2-1; D is possibly TRBD1 (6 bases). The germline V gene encodes CDR1 MGHRA and CDR2 YSYEKL. The germline V and J ends were trimmed by 3 bases and 0 bases, with 18 bases remaining between them. This CDR3 contains 18 residues. The CDR3 region has the DNA TGCGCCAGCAGCCACCGAAACCGACAGGAGAGCTCCTACAATGAGCAGTTCTTC. It encodes CASSHRNRQESSYNEQFF.

This chain links TRBV4-1 with TRBJ1-2; 7 bases align to TRBD1. CDR3 size: 14 residues. J gave up 4 bases and V 3 bases, and 5 bases lay outside the gene matches. CDR1 is MGHRA, CDR2 YSYEKL, per germline. The DNA for the CDR3 is TGCGCCAGCAGCCATATAGGGGGCAGCTATGGCTACACCTTC. It specifies CASSHIGGSYGYTF.